The rows below give T cell receptor beta chains drawn from one sample of a study of cytomegalovirus exposure and HLA in healthy donors. Using immunoSEQ multiplex PCR, the repertoire was profiled, and TCRdb retains in-frame clones only, with some absent. The sample holds about 210,000 clones; about four fifths are singletons and the top ten take roughly 10%. Source material: PBMCs. The receptors come from a woman in her fifties or sixties in good health and CMV-seropositive. CDR3s include the opening cysteine and the closing phenylalanine or tryptophan. Fields, in order: clone size, V gene, J gene, D gene, CDR3 DNA, CDR3 protein. The D gene is left open where the match is weak. Some rows mark clone size as missing; the rest say once, few, many or name a class of expanded clone.

few	TRBV7-6	TRBJ2-3	-	TGTGCCAGCAGCTTAGCGCGGGAAGATACGCAGTATTTT	CASSLAREDTQYF
-	TRBV5-8	TRBJ2-7	TRBD1	TGTGCCAGCAGGCCAGGGGGCGGCTACGAGCAGTACTTC	CASRPGGGYEQYF
-	TRBV5-4	TRBJ2-1	TRBD1	TGTGCCAGCAGCCTTGACAGGGGCTCCTACAATGAGCAGTTCTTC	CASSLDRGSYNEQFF
-	TRBV18	TRBJ2-7	TRBD2	TGTGCCAGCACTCCCGGACTAGCGGACTTCAGCGAGCAGTACTTC	CASTPGLADFSEQYF
-	TRBV27	TRBJ2-1	TRBD1	TGTGCCAGCAGCCCGATCGGACAGGGGGCGCTCAATGAGCAGTTCTTC	CASSPIGQGALNEQFF
-	TRBV19	TRBJ1-3	-	TGTGCGTGCTACTCTGGAAACACCATATATTTT	CACYSGNTIYF
-	TRBV18	TRBJ1-1	-	TGTGCCAGCTCACCACTCCCCCCAGAGGGGAACACTGAAGCTTTCTTT	CASSPLPPEGNTEAFF
-	TRBV2	TRBJ2-2	TRBD1	TGTGCCAGCAAGAGACAGGGACCTAACACCGGGGAGCTGTTTTTT	CASKRQGPNTGELFF
-	TRBV15	TRBJ2-5	-	TGTGCCACCAGGGCGATGAGCGTCGAGTACCAAGAGACCCAGTACTTC	CATRAMSVEYQETQYF
-	TRBV7-6	TRBJ1-4	-	TGTGCCAGCAGCTCACAGGGAGATGAAAAACTGTTTTTT	CASSSQGDEKLFF
-	TRBV6-6	TRBJ1-5	-	TGTGCCAGCAGTCCACAGGGAGAGGGCAATCAGCCCCAGCATTTT	CASSPQGEGNQPQHF
-	TRBV7-6	TRBJ1-1	-	TGTGCCAGCAGCTTAGCCCCCGGCAGGGACACTGAAGCTTTCTTT	CASSLAPGRDTEAFF
-	TRBV5-6	TRBJ1-1	-	TGTGCCAGCAGCGGGAGGGGAGGAACTGAAGCTTTCTTT	CASSGRGGTEAFF